The 32 T cell receptor beta chains reported below all come from one sample, sequenced in a study of T cells in localized non-small cell lung cancer. Profiled with immunoSEQ multiplex PCR; TCRdb holds only in-frame clones, not every one. The sample has tens of thousands of clones, over 75% seen once. Material: peripheral blood, obtained before any cancer treatment. These TCRs come from a male donor older than 55 with stage III squamous cell lung carcinoma.

The chain employs TRBV27 and TRBJ2-3, with D possibly being TRBD1 (6 bases). V lost 2 bases and J 8 bases, leaving 11 bases between the germline ends. The CDR3 extends over 13 amino acids. Germline CDR1 MNHEY, CDR2 SMNVEV (reference sequence). CDR3 coding DNA: TGTGCCAGCAGTTTAGTCGTCAGGGGTACGCAGTATTTT. Protein: CASSLVVRGTQYF.

This clone was observed a few times. This chain joins TRBV29-1 and TRBJ2-1; weak D call: TRBD1 (5 bases). Germline values: CDR1 SQVTM, CDR2 ANQGSEA. CDR3 length equals 12 residues. The V end lost 3 bases, the J end lost 5 bases, and 8 bases lay between the germline ends. CDR3 DNA: TGCAGCGTTGACACAGGACACAATGAGCAGTTCTTC. Its translation is CSVDTGHNEQFF.

This clone was counted between two and nine times. The genes are TRBV14 and TRBJ2-7; the match to TRBD1 covers 11 bases. Germline CDR1 and CDR2: SGHDN and FVKESK. V lost 4 bases to trimming and J lost 5 bases; unmatched junction nucleotides: 7. The CDR3 covers 15 residues. The CDR3 DNA reads TGTGCCAGCAGCCTGATTGGACAGGGGGCGCACGAGCAGTACTTC. Its translation: CASSLIGQGAHEQYF.

The V and J genes are TRBV18 and TRBJ2-7; D possibly corresponds to TRBD1 (5 bases). Trimming removed 2 bases from V and 2 bases from J, with 7 bases in between. Germline CDR1 is KGHSH and CDR2 is LQKENI. The CDR3 extends over 13 amino acids. The CDR3 bases are TGTGCCAGCTCACCAAGGGGCCCCTACGAGCAGTACTTC. Translated: CASSPRGPYEQYF.

V gene TRBV7-9 combines with J gene TRBJ2-7; 9 bases map to TRBD1. Looked up from germline, CDR1 is SEHNR and CDR2 is FQNEAQ (reference sequence). The CDR3 is 13 amino acids. The junction had 5 bases not matched to a gene; V was cut back by 5 bases and J by 6 bases. CDR3 nucleotides: TGTGCCAGCAGCCGGACAGGGGAGGGCGAGCAGTACTTC. Residues: CASSRTGEGEQYF.

The V call is TRBV5-1, the J call TRBJ1-1, with TRBD1 matching over 7 bases. J gave up 7 bases and V 2 bases, and 11 bases lay outside the gene matches. The CDR3 loop spans 15 amino acids. The germline CDR1 and CDR2 sequences are SGHRS and YFSETQ. CDR3 sequence reads: CASSLGRGTGVEAFF. For the CDR3, the DNA is TGCGCCAGCAGCTTAGGCAGGGGGACTGGTGTTGAAGCTTTCTTT.

This clone appeared a few times. This chain joins TRBV11-2 and TRBJ2-1, with 7 bases fitting TRBD1. The CDR3 totals 16 residues. Trimming at V came to 4 bases and at J to 8 bases, leaving 14 bases not matched to a gene. Germline CDR1 reads SGHAT; CDR2 reads FQNNGV. The CDR3 DNA reads TGTGCCAGCAGCTCCATACGGGACAGTCTGATCGATGAGCAGTTCTTC. Translation: CASSSIRDSLIDEQFF.

V and J are TRBV5-6 and TRBJ1-2; D is unresolved. The CDR3 totals 14 residues. Germline assignment: CDR1 SGHDT and CDR2 YYEEEE. Deletions cut 4 bases from V and 0 bases from J, with 10 bases between. CDR3 in DNA: TGTGCCAGCAGCCCCCAAAGGTCTAACTATGGCTACACCTTC. Amino acid sequence: CASSPQRSNYGYTF.

V is TRBV19 and J is TRBJ2-3, with D maybe TRBD2 (5 bases). Between the trimmed V and J ends, which lost 4 bases and 1 base, there was a span of 9 bases. The CDR3 is made up of 14 amino acids. In germline, CDR1 is LNHDA, CDR2 SQIVND (reference sequence). DNA of the CDR3: TGTGCCAGTAGTAGGGAGCTACGCACAGATACGCAGTATTTT. The encoded protein is CASSRELRTDTQYF.

The V gene is TRBV9, the J gene TRBJ1-5, with D tentatively TRBD1 (6 bases). The CDR3 sequence is 13 residues long. Looked up from germline, CDR1 is SGDLS and CDR2 is YYNGEE. V gave up 0 bases and J gave up 8 bases, with 9 bases separating them. This CDR3 is CASSVGEGEPQHF. CDR3 bases: TGTGCCAGCAGCGTAGGGGAGGGGGAGCCCCAGCATTTT.

This chain links TRBV27 with TRBJ2-7; D could derive from TRBD1 or TRBD2 (6 bases each). Germline V gene lookup returns CDR1 MNHEY and CDR2 SMNVEV (reference sequence). This CDR3 has 12 amino acids. Trimming pared 2 bases from V and 6 bases from J, leaving 8 bases between. DNA of the CDR3: TGTGCCAGCAGTTTAAAGGGGGGCGAGCAGTACTTC. It is translated as CASSLKGGEQYF.

This chain connects TRBV6-1 to TRBJ1-1; D call uncertain. With 6 bases removed from V and 6 bases from J, the gap between germline ends came to 14 bases. This CDR3 is 13 amino acids long. Germline V gene sequence: CDR1 MNHNS, CDR2 SASEGT. This CDR3 is CASRSPGMAEAFF. CDR3 bases: TGTGCCAGCAGGTCCCCCGGCATGGCTGAAGCTTTCTTT.

The chain couples TRBV19 to TRBJ2-1; 11 nucleotides agree with TRBD1. Trimming took 5 bases from V and 8 from J; bases not matched to a gene: 11. The CDR3 totals 16 residues. Germline assignment: CDR1 LNHDA and CDR2 SQIVND (reference sequence). The CDR3 sequence is CASSSKDRGLLDEQFF. The CDR3 DNA follows: TGTGCCAGTAGTTCAAAGGACAGGGGGCTCTTGGATGAGCAGTTCTTC.

This chain joins TRBV6-5 and TRBJ1-1; no clear D. The CDR3 totals 13 residues. Germline CDR1 MNHEY, CDR2 SVGAGI. Deletions cut 2 bases from V and 11 bases from J, with 15 bases between. CDR3 nucleotide sequence: TGTGCCAGCAGTTACATATCAGAAAAGCGGGCTTTCTTT. Encoded protein: CASSYISEKRAFF.

The chain uses TRBV2 and TRBJ2-1, with D unclear. This CDR3 spans 13 amino acids. CDR1 is SNHLY, CDR2 FYNNEI, per germline. The V gene lost 5 bases and the J gene lost 5 bases, with 10 bases spanning the gap. As DNA, the CDR3 is TGTGCCAGCAGTTCCGCTGCTAACAATGAGCAGTTCTTC. Its protein is CASSSAANNEQFF.

The chain has TRBV2 and TRBJ2-6; D is unclear. The V gene's germline CDR1 is SNHLY and CDR2 FYNNEI. V was shortened by 6 bases and J by 0 bases, with 6 bases between the two germline ends. The CDR3 has 14 residues. This CDR3 is CASRSDSGANVLTF. CDR3 coding DNA: TGTGCCAGCAGGTCCGACTCTGGGGCCAACGTCCTGACTTTC.

This clone was counted between two and nine times. The CDR3 loop reads CATHGTSGRSNEQFF. The CDR3 region has the DNA TGTGCCACCCATGGTACTAGCGGGAGGAGCAATGAGCAGTTCTTC. The chain couples TRBV10-3 to TRBJ2-1; 12 bases align to TRBD2. This CDR3 comprises 15 residues. Germline V CDR1 and CDR2: ENHRY, SYGVKD. Germline trimming cut 10 bases from V and 6 bases from J; bases unmatched to any gene: 10.

The J gene is TRBJ1-1, the V gene TRBV6-1; a weak D match, TRBD1 (5 bases). Germline V gene data show CDR1 as MNHNS and CDR2 as SASEGT. The CDR3 sequence is 11 residues long. Trimming pared 11 bases from V and 1 base from J, leaving 8 bases between. The CDR3 sequence: CAAGQNTEAFF. CDR3 nucleotides: TGTGCCGCGGGGCAGAACACTGAAGCTTTCTTT.

This chain joins TRBV6-4 and TRBJ1-2; the D gene is possibly TRBD1 (5 bases). V was cut by 9 bases and J by 0 bases, with 20 bases left in between. This CDR3 is 16 amino acids long. The germline CDR1 and CDR2 sequences are MRHNA and SNTAGT. In DNA, the CDR3 is TGTGCCAGTTCCCGGGACGGCAAAAACTCTAACTATGGCTACACCTTC. It codes for CASSRDGKNSNYGYTF.

The J gene is TRBJ1-1, the V gene TRBV7-8, with no clear D. The V end was cut by 2 bases, the J end by 5 bases, with 9 bases between. This CDR3 spans 13 amino acids. Per the germline V gene, CDR1 is SGHVS and CDR2 is FQNEAQ. Here the CDR3 reads CASSLRVGTEAFF. The CDR3 bases are TGTGCCAGCAGCTTAAGGGTAGGGACTGAAGCTTTCTTT.

This clone was observed a single time. The chain carries TRBV11-2 and TRBJ2-7; D is ambiguous. This CDR3 is built from 13 residues. Germline lookup yields CDR1 SGHAT and CDR2 FQNNGV. Trimming left V 5 bases short and J 0 bases short, with 8 bases between. CDR3 in amino acids: CASSQASSYEQYF. Here the CDR3 DNA reads TGTGCCAGCAGCCAGGCAAGCTCCTACGAGCAGTACTTC.

The CDR3 DNA reads as TGTGCCAGCAGCCCGGGACAGGGGGCTAACTATGGCTACACCTTC. Translating gives CASSPGQGANYGYTF. This rearrangement joins TRBV5-5 to TRBJ1-2; 11 nucleotides agree with TRBD1. Germline V CDR1 and CDR2: SGHKS, YYEKEE (reference sequence). After removal of 4 bases from V and 0 bases from J, the junction contained 2 bases not matched to a gene. There are 15 residues in the CDR3.

This clone was found once. This sequence joins TRBV15 and TRBJ1-6, with D tentatively TRBD1 (6 bases). The germline V gene has CDR1 LNHNV and CDR2 YYDKDF (reference sequence). The ends were cut back, 5 bases at V and 8 bases at J, with 13 bases in the middle. The CDR3 is 14 residues long. The CDR3 here is CATSGTNGYSPLHF. The CDR3 DNA is TGTGCCACCAGCGGGACAAACGGCTATTCACCCCTCCACTTT.

This clone was seen once. The chain uses TRBV14 and TRBJ1-1; D is ambiguous. Between the trimmed V and J ends, which lost 0 bases and 5 bases, there was a span of 22 bases. The CDR3 has 18 amino acids. Germline V gene sequence: CDR1 SGHDN, CDR2 FVKESK. In DNA, the CDR3 is TGTGCCAGCAGCCAAGAAATGTTGAGAAATTCCGTCTGGACTGAAGCTTTCTTT. The encoded protein is CASSQEMLRNSVWTEAFF.

The chain links TRBV6-6 to TRBJ2-1, with D perhaps being TRBD1 or TRBD2 (5 bases each). V shed 7 bases and J shed 0 bases, with 10 bases lying between them. Germline V gene lookup returns CDR1 MNHNY and CDR2 SVGAGI (reference sequence). The CDR3 totals 14 residues. This CDR3 reads CASTRDGSYNEQFF. CDR3 nucleotide sequence: TGTGCCAGCACCCGGGACGGCTCCTACAATGAGCAGTTCTTC.

Only a few counts were recorded for this clone. The rearrangement links TRBV10-3 to TRBJ1-5; possible D gene TRBD1, 5 bases. Germline V lookup: CDR1 ENHRY, CDR2 SYGVKD. Trimming took 0 bases from V and 7 from J, leaving 10 bases between them. The CDR3 has 14 amino acids. The CDR3 spells CAISESDGGQPQHF. The CDR3, as DNA: TGTGCCATCAGTGAGTCTGACGGGGGGCAGCCCCAGCATTTT.

V usage is TRBV11-2 and J usage is TRBJ1-3, with 8 bases that match TRBD1. Germline V gene data show CDR1 as SGHAT and CDR2 as FQNNGV. Germline trimming cut 5 bases from V and 3 bases from J; bases unmatched to any gene: 6. This CDR3 is 15 amino acids long. The CDR3 region has the DNA TGTGCCAGCAGCGAGGACAGGGTGGTTGGAAACACCATATATTTT. Protein: CASSEDRVVGNTIYF. Full variable domain (rest looked up from reference TRBV11-2 and TRBJ1-3): EAGVAQSPRYKIIEKRQSVAFWCNPISGHATLYWYQQILGQGPKLLIQFQNNGVVDDSQLPKDRFSAERLKGVDSTLKIQPAKLEDSAVYLCASSEDRVVGNTIYFGEGSWLTVV.

This chain connects TRBV9 to TRBJ1-1, with D perhaps TRBD1 (6 bases). CDR1 SGDLS and CDR2 YYNGEE come from the germline V gene. The CDR3 runs 14 residues. V lost 4 bases, J lost 1 base, and 11 bases lay in between. CDR3 in DNA: TGTGCCAGCAGCCCGCAGGGGCAGAACACTGAAGCTTTCTTT. Its protein product is CASSPQGQNTEAFF.

The chain links TRBV19 to TRBJ1-2, with TRBD1 identical over 9 bases. This CDR3 is built from 13 residues. With V trimmed by 8 bases and J by 5 bases, 6 bases remained unmatched. Looked up from germline, CDR1 is LNHDA and CDR2 is SQIVND (reference sequence). The CDR3 here is CASSRDRVYGYTF. The CDR3 DNA is TGTGCCAGTTCCCGGGACAGGGTTTATGGCTACACCTTC.

In its sample, this clone was seen a few times. V gene TRBV2 combines with J gene TRBJ1-2; no firm D call. V was trimmed by 7 bases and J by 1 base, leaving 10 bases between them. The CDR3 is made up of 13 amino acids. Germline assignment: CDR1 SNHLY and CDR2 FYNNEI. The CDR3 DNA reads as TGTGCCAGCAAACTTGACGGTAACTATGGCTACACCTTC. It encodes CASKLDGNYGYTF. Variable domain in full (rest from reference TRBV2 and TRBJ1-2): EPEVTQTPSHQVTQMGQEVILRCVPISNHLYFYWYRQILGQKVEFLVSFYNNEISEKSEIFDDQFSVERPDGSNFTLKIRSTKLEDSAMYFCASKLDGNYGYTFGSGTRLTVV.

J is TRBJ1-3 and V is TRBV14; D is ambiguous. The CDR3 loop spans 15 amino acids. From germline, CDR1 is SGHDN and CDR2 FVKESK. The V and J ends lost 4 bases and 2 bases respectively, with 12 bases between them. The CDR3 coding sequence is TGTGCCAGCAGCCGGCGGACTGGGGCTGGAAACACCATATATTTT. This codes for CASSRRTGAGNTIYF. The whole variable domain, remainder taken from reference TRBV14 and TRBJ1-3, is EAGVTQFPSHSVIEKGQTVTLRCDPISGHDNLYWYRRVMGKEIKFLLHFVKESKQDESGMPNNRFLAERTGGTYSTLKVQPAELEDSGVYFCASSRRTGAGNTIYFGEGSWLTVV.

This sequence joins TRBV7-2 and TRBJ1-3, with 9 bases identical to TRBD1. V dropped 1 base and J dropped 4; count of bases not matched to a gene: 2. The CDR3 spans 15 residues. Per germline, CDR1 SGHTA and CDR2 FQGNSA. In nucleotides, the CDR3 is TGTGCCAGCAGCTTAGGGACAGGGGAAGGAAACACCATATATTTT. It is translated as CASSLGTGEGNTIYF.